This TCR beta chain was identified in a study of T cells in tuberculosis. Study-wide context: T cells were selected with CD1B tetramers loaded with glucose monomycolate.

Tuberculin skin test and IGRA determined adolescents' latent tuberculosis status at entry. The table came from immunoSEQ multiplex PCR; TCRdb's copy has only in-frame clones and leaves some out. Here the sample spans tens of thousands of clones, approximately 90% being singletons. The CDR3 loop spans 14 amino acids. The germline gives CDR1 GTSNPN, CDR2 SVGIG (reference sequence). Trimming removed 3 bases from V and 7 bases from J; junction bases left unmatched: 8. This clone has just one count. Its antigen is unidentified. Notes on the study in general: Shorter CDR3-alpha in active tuberculosis partly drove smaller distances. Smaller distances to GMM-specific TCRs suggested their expansion in active tuberculosis.

The source of this sequence is a donor between 10 and 35 years old with latent tuberculosis or without tuberculosis infection. Some clones in this sample may be carry-over from other donors' samples. This chain links TRBV30 with TRBJ1-4; 7 nucleotides align to TRBD1. Material for sequencing was PBMCs. DNA for the CDR3: TGTGCCTGGAGCGCAACAGGGGTCGGTGAAAAACTGTTTTTT. This sequence encodes CAWSATGVGEKLFF.